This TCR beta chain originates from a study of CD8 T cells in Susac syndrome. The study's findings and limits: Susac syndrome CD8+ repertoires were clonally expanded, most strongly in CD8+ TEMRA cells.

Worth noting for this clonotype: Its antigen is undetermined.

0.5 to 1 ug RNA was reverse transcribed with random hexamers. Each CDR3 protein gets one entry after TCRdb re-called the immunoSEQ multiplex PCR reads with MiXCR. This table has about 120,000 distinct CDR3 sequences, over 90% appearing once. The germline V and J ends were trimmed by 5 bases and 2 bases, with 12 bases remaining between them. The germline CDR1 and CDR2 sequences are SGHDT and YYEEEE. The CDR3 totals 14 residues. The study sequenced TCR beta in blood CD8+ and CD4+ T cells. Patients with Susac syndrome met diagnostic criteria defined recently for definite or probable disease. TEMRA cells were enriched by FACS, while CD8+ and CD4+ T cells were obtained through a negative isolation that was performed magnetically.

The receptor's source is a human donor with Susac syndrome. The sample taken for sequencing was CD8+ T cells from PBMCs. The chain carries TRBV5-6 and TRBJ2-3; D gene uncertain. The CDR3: CASRPLLYTDTQYF. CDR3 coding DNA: TGTGCCAGCAGACCACTTCTCTACACAGATACGCAGTATTTT.